This passage covers 15 T cell receptor beta chains from one sample sequenced in a study of blood T cell repertoires in COVID-19. TCRdb keeps only in-frame clones here, not all; method: immunoSEQ multiplex PCR. The table lists 150,000 to 200,000 clones, about 86% of them singletons. The sample comprised peripheral blood. Receptors were obtained from an elderly woman with acute or convalescent COVID-19.

This sequence joins TRBV10-3 and TRBJ1-1; 9 positions agree with TRBD1. The length of the CDR3 is 14 residues. V lost 5 bases and J lost 5; bases outside the gene matches: 6. CDR1 and CDR2 from the germline V gene are ENHRY and SYGVKD. The CDR3 is CAISFSGQGTEAFF. The CDR3 nucleotides read TGTGCCATCAGTTTTAGCGGACAGGGGACTGAAGCTTTCTTT.

CDR3 sequence reads: CASTLDSLGTGELFF. DNA of the CDR3: TGCGCCAGCACCCTAGACAGTCTGGGCACCGGGGAGCTGTTTTTT. V and J are TRBV5-1 and TRBJ2-2, with D possibly being TRBD1 (5 bases). Trimming stripped 6 bases from V and 4 bases from J, with 16 bases between. Germline V gene sequence: CDR1 SGHRS, CDR2 YFSETQ. This CDR3 is built from 15 residues.

The J gene is TRBJ1-1, the V gene TRBV5-1; TRBD1 aligns across 9 bases. CDR1 is SGHRS and CDR2 is YFSETQ in the germline V gene. Trimming removed 4 bases from V and 5 bases from J; junction bases left unmatched: 9. The CDR3 totals 15 residues. Here the CDR3 reads CASSTATGGATEAFF. For the CDR3, the DNA is TGCGCCAGCAGCACAGCGACAGGGGGTGCGACTGAAGCTTTCTTT.

The sample holds a few counts of this clone. V usage is TRBV9 and J usage is TRBJ2-1; 15 nucleotides align to TRBD2. CDR1 SGDLS and CDR2 YYNGEE come from the germline V gene. This CDR3 comprises 18 residues. J gave up 7 bases and V 0 bases, and 8 bases lay outside the gene matches. The CDR3 DNA sequence: TGTGCCAGCAGCGTAGACCCAGGACTAGCGGGGGGGCGGAATGAGCAGTTCTTC. Encoded protein: CASSVDPGLAGGRNEQFF.

The chain combines TRBV4-2 with TRBJ1-5; D is perhaps TRBD1 (5 bases). CDR1 and CDR2 from the germline V gene are LGHNA and YNFKEQ. The length of the CDR3 is 16 residues. V shed 4 bases and J shed 0 bases, with 13 bases lying between them. The CDR3 region has the DNA TGTGCCAGCAGCCCCATGGGGGACTATAGCAATCAGCCCCAGCATTTT. Translating gives CASSPMGDYSNQPQHF.

This chain connects TRBV14 to TRBJ1-2, with no clear D. The V and J ends lost 1 base and 7 bases respectively, with 10 bases between them. There are 13 residues in the CDR3. Germline values: CDR1 SGHDN, CDR2 FVKESK. CDR3 sequence (DNA): TGTGCCAGCAGCCAAGTCCCGGGAGGTGGCTACACCTTC. Protein product: CASSQVPGGGYTF.

This chain connects TRBV5-1 to TRBJ2-7; no clear D gene. The CDR3 has 14 amino acids. The germline V gene has CDR1 SGHRS and CDR2 YFSETQ. Trimming removed 4 bases from V and 3 bases from J, with 14 bases in between. The CDR3 DNA is TGCGCCAGCAGCATACGACTGGGTAACTACGAGCAGTACTTC. Its translation: CASSIRLGNYEQYF.

V and J are TRBV3-1 (or the pseudogene TRBV3-2) and TRBJ1-2, with a tentative D call TRBD1 (5 bases). Germline V gene data show CDR1 as LGHDT and CDR2 as YNNKEL (reference sequence). CDR3 size: 14 residues. V lost 0 bases to trimming and J lost 7 bases, with 12 bases between them. The DNA of the CDR3 is TGTGCCAGCAGCCAAGATCGCAGGGTGGGTGGCTACACCTTC. Its protein is CASSQDRRVGGYTF.

The chain couples TRBV28 to TRBJ2-1, with TRBD1 matching over 7 bases. The germline gives CDR1 MDHEN, CDR2 SYDVKM. J gave up 4 bases and V 8 bases, and 8 bases lay outside the gene matches. The CDR3 covers 14 residues. The CDR3 DNA reads as TGTGCCAGCGCCGGGACAGCGAGTTACAATGAGCAGTTCTTC. It codes for CASAGTASYNEQFF. The variable domain in full, with the rest retrieved from reference TRBV28 and TRBJ2-1, is DVKVTQSSRYLVKRTGEKVFLECVQDMDHENMFWYRQDPGLGLRLIYFSYDVKMKEKGDIPEGYSVSREKKERFSLILESASTNQTSMYLCASAGTASYNEQFFGPGTRLTVL.

V is TRBV4-1 and J is TRBJ2-5, with D maybe TRBD2 (5 bases). The CDR3 spans 17 residues. Germline V gene lookup returns CDR1 MGHRA and CDR2 YSYEKL. Trimming stripped 1 base from V and 5 bases from J, with 20 bases between. The CDR3 sequence is CASSQATNAGIGETQYF. CDR3 bases: TGCGCCAGCAGCCAAGCAACCAACGCGGGCATCGGGGAGACCCAGTACTTC.

V usage is TRBV5-4 and J usage is TRBJ2-2, with no clear D. The V end was cut by 0 bases, the J end by 3 bases, with 9 bases between. Germline CDR1 is SGHNT and CDR2 is YYREEE (reference sequence). CDR3 length equals 15 residues. The chain's CDR3 is CASSLVGRDTGELFF. For the CDR3, the DNA is TGTGCCAGCAGCTTGGTGGGTCGGGACACCGGGGAGCTGTTTTTT.

V usage is TRBV5-8 and J usage is TRBJ2-3; D unclear. V was pared by 6 bases and J by 6 bases, with 11 bases between. CDR1 is SGHTS and CDR2 is YDEGEE in the germline V gene. The CDR3 totals 12 residues. CDR3 sequence reads: CASTRMRDTQYF. DNA of the CDR3: TGTGCCAGCACCCGAATGAGGGATACGCAGTATTTT.

The rearrangement links TRBV18 to TRBJ2-2; D might be TRBD2 (6 bases). This CDR3 contains 15 residues. Germline CDR1 and CDR2: KGHSH and LQKENI. V lost 4 bases and J lost 5, with 14 bases in between. CDR3 nucleotides: TGTGCCAGCTCACTGGGGACTGCCAGAACCGGGGAGCTGTTTTTT. Translating gives CASSLGTARTGELFF. Variable domain in full (rest from reference TRBV18 and TRBJ2-2): NAGVMQNPRHLVRRRGQEARLRCSPMKGHSHVYWYRQLPEEGLKFMVYLQKENIIDESGMPKERFSAEFPKEGPSILRIQQVVRGDSAAYFCASSLGTARTGELFFGEGSRLTVL.

The chain joins TRBV7-2 to TRBJ1-1, with no clear D. CDR1 and CDR2 (germline): SGHTA, FQGNSA. Trimming removed 2 bases at V and 4 bases at J, with 11 bases between. This CDR3 has 14 residues. CDR3 sequence reads: CASSLLTGITEAFF. CDR3 nucleotides: TGTGCCAGCAGCTTACTGACGGGGATCACTGAAGCTTTCTTT.

The chain couples TRBV5-5 to TRBJ2-2; 10 bases are shared with TRBD2. With V trimmed by 4 bases and J by 1 base, 4 bases remained unmatched. Germline CDR1 reads SGHKS; CDR2 reads YYEKEE (reference sequence). The CDR3 has 16 amino acids. CDR3 residues: CASSPLAGQNTGELFF. The CDR3 DNA reads as TGTGCCAGCAGCCCACTAGCGGGACAGAACACCGGGGAGCTGTTTTTT.